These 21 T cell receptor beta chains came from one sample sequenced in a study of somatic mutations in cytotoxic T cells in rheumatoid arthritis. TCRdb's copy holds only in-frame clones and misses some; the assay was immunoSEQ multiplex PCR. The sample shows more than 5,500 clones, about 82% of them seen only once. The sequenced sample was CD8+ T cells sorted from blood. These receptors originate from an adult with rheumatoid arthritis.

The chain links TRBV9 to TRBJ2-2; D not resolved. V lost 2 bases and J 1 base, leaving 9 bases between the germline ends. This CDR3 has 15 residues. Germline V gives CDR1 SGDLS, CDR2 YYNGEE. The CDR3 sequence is CASSVETVNTGELFF. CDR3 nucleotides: TGTGCCAGCAGCGTTGAGACGGTGAACACCGGGGAGCTGTTTTTT.

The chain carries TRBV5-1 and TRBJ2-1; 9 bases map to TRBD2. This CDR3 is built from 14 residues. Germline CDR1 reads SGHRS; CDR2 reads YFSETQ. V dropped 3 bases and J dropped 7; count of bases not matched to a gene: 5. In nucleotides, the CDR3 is TGCGCCAGCAGCTGGGGCGGGGGGGTAAATGAGCAGTTCTTC. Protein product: CASSWGGGVNEQFF. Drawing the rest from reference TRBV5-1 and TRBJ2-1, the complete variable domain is KAGVTQTPRYLIKTRGQQVTLSCSPISGHRSVSWYQQTPGQGLQFLFEYFSETQRNKGNFPGRFSGRQFSNSRSEMNVSTLELGDSALYLCASSWGGGVNEQFFGPGTRLTVL.

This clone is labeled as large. The CDR3 region has the DNA TGCAGCGTCGGGGGCGGGGGGCCCGAAAACATTCAGTACTTC. Amino acid sequence: CSVGGGGPENIQYF. The chain is built from TRBV29-1 and TRBJ2-4, with 8 bases aligning to TRBD2. From germline, CDR1 is SQVTM and CDR2 ANQGSEA. V lost 6 bases and J lost 5; bases outside the gene matches: 9. The CDR3 has 14 residues.

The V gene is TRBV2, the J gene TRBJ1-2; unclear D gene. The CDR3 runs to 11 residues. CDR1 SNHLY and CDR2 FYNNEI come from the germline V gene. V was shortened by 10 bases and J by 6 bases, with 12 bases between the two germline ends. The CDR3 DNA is TGTGCCATCGGCATAGGGAATGGCTACACCTTC. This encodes CAIGIGNGYTF. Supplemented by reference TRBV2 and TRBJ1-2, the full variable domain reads EPEVTQTPSHQVTQMGQEVILRCVPISNHLYFYWYRQILGQKVEFLVSFYNNEISEKSEIFDDQFSVERPDGSNFTLKIRSTKLEDSAMYFCAIGIGNGYTFGSGTRLTVV.

CDR3 bases: TGTGCCAGCAGCCCCGCCGGGACAGGGGGATTTAATGAGCAGTTCTTC. Its translation: CASSPAGTGGFNEQFF. This sequence joins TRBV14 and TRBJ2-1; 11 nucleotides agree with TRBD1. V trimming: 4 bases; J trimming: 7 bases; junction bases outside the gene matches: 9. The germline CDR1 and CDR2 sequences are SGHDN and FVKESK. CDR3 size: 16 residues.

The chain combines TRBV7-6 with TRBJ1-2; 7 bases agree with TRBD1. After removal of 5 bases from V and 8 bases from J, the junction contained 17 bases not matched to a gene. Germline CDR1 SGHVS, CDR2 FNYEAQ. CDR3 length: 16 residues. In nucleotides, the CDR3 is TGTGCCAGCAGCCGTAAACAGGGGACGAATCCTCGCGGCTACACCTTC. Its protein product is CASSRKQGTNPRGYTF.

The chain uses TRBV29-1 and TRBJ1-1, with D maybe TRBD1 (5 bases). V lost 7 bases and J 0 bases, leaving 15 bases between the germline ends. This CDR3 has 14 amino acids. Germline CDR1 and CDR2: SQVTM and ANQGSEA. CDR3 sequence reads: CSGDRPFMNTEAFF. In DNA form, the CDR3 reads TGCAGCGGAGACAGACCTTTTATGAACACTGAAGCTTTCTTT.

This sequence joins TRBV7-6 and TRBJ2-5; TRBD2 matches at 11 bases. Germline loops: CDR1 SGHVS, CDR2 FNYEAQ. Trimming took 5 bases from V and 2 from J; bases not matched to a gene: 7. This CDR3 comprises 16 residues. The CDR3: CASSGLLAGGQETQYF. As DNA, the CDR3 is TGTGCCAGCAGCGGGCTTCTAGCGGGGGGACAAGAGACCCAGTACTTC.

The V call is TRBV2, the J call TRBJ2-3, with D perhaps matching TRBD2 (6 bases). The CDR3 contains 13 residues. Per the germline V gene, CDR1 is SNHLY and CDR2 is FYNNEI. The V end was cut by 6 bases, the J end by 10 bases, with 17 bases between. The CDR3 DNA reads TGTGCCAGCAGCCGGGACGGGGGTTTTGCGCAGTATTTT. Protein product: CASSRDGGFAQYF.

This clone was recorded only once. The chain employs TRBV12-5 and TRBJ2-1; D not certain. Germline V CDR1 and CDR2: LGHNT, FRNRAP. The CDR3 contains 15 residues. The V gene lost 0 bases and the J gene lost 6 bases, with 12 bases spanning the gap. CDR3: CASGLVLGLPNEQFF. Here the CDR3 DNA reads TGTGCTAGTGGTTTGGTACTTGGATTGCCCAATGAGCAGTTCTTC.

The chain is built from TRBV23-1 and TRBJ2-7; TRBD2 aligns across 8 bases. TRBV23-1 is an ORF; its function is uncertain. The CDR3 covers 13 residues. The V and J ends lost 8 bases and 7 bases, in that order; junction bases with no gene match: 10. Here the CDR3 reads CASLSGGVGEQYF. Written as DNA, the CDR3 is TGCGCCAGCCTCAGCGGGGGTGTTGGGGAGCAGTACTTC.

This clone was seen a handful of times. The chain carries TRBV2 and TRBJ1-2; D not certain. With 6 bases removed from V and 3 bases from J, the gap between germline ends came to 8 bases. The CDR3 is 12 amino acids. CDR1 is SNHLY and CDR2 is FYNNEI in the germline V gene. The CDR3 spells CASRALDYGYTF. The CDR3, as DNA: TGTGCCAGCAGGGCCCTGGACTATGGCTACACCTTC.

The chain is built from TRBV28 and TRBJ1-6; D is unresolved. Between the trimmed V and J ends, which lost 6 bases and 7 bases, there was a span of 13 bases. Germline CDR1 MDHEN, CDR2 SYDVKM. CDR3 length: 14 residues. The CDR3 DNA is TGTGCCAGCAGCCTCGCGGGGATCAATTCACCCCTCCACTTT. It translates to CASSLAGINSPLHF.

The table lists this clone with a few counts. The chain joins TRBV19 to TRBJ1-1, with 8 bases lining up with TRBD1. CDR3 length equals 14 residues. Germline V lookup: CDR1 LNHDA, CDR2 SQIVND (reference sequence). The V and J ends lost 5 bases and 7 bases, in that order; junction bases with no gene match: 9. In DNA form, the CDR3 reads TGTGCCAGTAGTGCTGGGGACAGGTATGGTGAAGCTTTCTTT. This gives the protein CASSAGDRYGEAFF.

The CDR3 loop is CSVAGDTQYF. In nucleotides, the CDR3 is TGCAGCGTTGCAGGAGATACGCAGTATTTT. J is TRBJ2-3 and V is TRBV29-1, with D unclear. Germline loops: CDR1 SQVTM, CDR2 ANQGSEA. V lost 4 bases and J 5 bases, leaving 4 bases between the germline ends. The CDR3 has 10 residues.

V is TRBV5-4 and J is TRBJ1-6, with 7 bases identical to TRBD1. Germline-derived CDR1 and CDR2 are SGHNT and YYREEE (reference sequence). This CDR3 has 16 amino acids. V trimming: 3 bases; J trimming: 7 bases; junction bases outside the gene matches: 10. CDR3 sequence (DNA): TGTGCCAGCAGCTGGCATTGGGACAGCAGCAATTCACCCCTCCACTTT. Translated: CASSWHWDSSNSPLHF.

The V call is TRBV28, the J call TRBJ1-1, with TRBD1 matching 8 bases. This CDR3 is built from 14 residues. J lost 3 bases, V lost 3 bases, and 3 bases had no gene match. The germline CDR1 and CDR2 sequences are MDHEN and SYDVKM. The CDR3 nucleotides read TGTGCCAGCAGTTTTGGACAGGGTGACACTGAAGCTTTCTTT. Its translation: CASSFGQGDTEAFF.

The DNA for the CDR3 is TGTGCCAGCAGTCCAGTTGGGACAGTAAATTCACCCCTCCACTTT. Its translation is CASSPVGTVNSPLHF. V gene TRBV28 combines with J gene TRBJ1-6; 7 positions match TRBD1. This CDR3 has 15 amino acids. V trimming: 5 bases; J trimming: 7 bases; junction bases outside the gene matches: 8. Germline CDR1 MDHEN, CDR2 SYDVKM.

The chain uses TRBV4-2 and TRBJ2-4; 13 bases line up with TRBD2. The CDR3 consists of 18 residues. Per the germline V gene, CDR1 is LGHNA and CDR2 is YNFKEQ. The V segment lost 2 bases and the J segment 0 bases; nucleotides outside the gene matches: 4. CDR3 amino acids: CASSQLTSGGLAKNIQYF. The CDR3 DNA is TGTGCCAGCAGCCAATTGACTAGCGGGGGGCTAGCCAAAAACATTCAGTACTTC.

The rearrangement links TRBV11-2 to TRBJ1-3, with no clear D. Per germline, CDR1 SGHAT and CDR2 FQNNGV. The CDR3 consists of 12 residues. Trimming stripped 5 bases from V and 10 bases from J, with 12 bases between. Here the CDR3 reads CASSRLENTIYF. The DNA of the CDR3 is TGTGCCAGCAGCCGATTAGAGAATACCATATATTTT.

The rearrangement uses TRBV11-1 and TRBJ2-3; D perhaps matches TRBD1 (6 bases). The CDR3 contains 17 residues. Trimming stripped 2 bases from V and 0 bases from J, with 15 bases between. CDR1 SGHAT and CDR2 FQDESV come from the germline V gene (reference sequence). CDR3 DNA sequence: TGTGCCAGCAGCTTACGCATAGGGGGACCTAGCACAGATACGCAGTATTTT. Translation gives CASSLRIGGPSTDTQYF.